This T cell receptor beta chain was found in a study of blood T cell repertoires in COVID-19. The CDR3 has 13 residues. Germline CDR1 is MNHEY and CDR2 is SMNVEV (reference sequence). V gave up 0 bases and J gave up 8 bases; unmatched junction bases: 3. As originally analysed: Estimation of nucleated cell counts relied on the amplification of reference gene primers. Repertoires were generated with immunoSEQ multiplex PCR, while TCRdb's copy carries only in-frame clones and drops some. The DNA gave D and trimming, while V, J and clone size come from that table. The sample carries 110,000 or so clones, 80% to 90% recorded once.

The chain couples TRBV27 to TRBJ1-1, with 7 bases fitting TRBD1. This TCR was recovered from a man between 65 and 85 years old with active or convalescent COVID-19. Sequenced input: peripheral blood. This chain's CDR3 is CASSLSGQREAFF. CDR3 nucleotide sequence: TGTGCCAGCAGTTTATCGGGACAGCGAGAAGCTTTCTTT.